The clone carrying this T cell receptor (beta chain) was found many times. The antigen remains undetermined. TCRdb itself ran the multiplex PCR reads through MiXCR, one entry per CDR3 protein. The sample yields some 230,000 distinct CDR3 sequences, 34% seen once. This sample stems from a study of breast tumors, draining lymph nodes, adjacent tissues. Study-level points and caveats: Compared with lymph nodes, tumors were less diverse; compared with nontumor tissue, more. Luminal-like breast cancer showed significantly higher tumor–nontumor repertoire similarity than basal-like.

V was cut by 3 bases and J by 4 bases, with 6 bases left in between. The germline V gene encodes CDR1 SQVTM and CDR2 ANQGSEA. The CDR3 length is 11 residues. Breast cancer patients provided tissue from their axillary draining lymph nodes. The chain combines TRBV29-1 with TRBJ1-2; the D is unclear. The sequencing input was axillary lymph node tissue. The TCR comes from a female donor with breast cancer. Some clones in this sample may be carry-over from other donors' samples. CDR3 nucleotide sequence: TGCAGCGTTGAGTGGACCTATGGCTACACCTTC. Translated: CSVEWTYGYTF. The full variable domain, with the rest looked up from reference TRBV29-1 and TRBJ1-2, is SAVISQKPSRDICQRGTSLTIQCQVDSQVTMMFWYRQQPGQSLTLIATANQGSEATYESGFVIDKFPISRPNLTFSTLTVSNMSPEDSSIYLCSVEWTYGYTFGSGTRLTVV.